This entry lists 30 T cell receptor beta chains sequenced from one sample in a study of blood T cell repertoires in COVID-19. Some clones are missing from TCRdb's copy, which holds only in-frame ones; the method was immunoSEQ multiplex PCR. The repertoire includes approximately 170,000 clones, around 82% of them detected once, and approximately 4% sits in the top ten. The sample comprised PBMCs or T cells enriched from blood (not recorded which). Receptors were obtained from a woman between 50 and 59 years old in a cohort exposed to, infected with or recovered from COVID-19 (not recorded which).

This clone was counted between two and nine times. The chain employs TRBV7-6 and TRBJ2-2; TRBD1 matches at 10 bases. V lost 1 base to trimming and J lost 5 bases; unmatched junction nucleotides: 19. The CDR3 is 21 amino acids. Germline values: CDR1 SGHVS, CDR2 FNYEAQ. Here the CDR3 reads CASSLGSGTGAMVSGTGELFF. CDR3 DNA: TGTGCCAGCAGCTTAGGATCTGGGACAGGGGCGATGGTATCCGGGACCGGGGAGCTGTTTTTT.

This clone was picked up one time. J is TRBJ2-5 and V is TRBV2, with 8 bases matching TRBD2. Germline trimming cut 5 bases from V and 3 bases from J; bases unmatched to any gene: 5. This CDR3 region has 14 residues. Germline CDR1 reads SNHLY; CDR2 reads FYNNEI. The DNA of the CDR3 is TGTGCCAGCAGTAATAGCGGGGTAGAAGAGACCCAGTACTTC. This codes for CASSNSGVEETQYF.

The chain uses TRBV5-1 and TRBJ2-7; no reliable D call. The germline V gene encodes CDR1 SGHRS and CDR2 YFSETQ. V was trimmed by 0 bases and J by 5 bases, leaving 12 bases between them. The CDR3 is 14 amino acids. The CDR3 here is CASSLGLRVDEQYF. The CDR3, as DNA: TGCGCCAGCAGCTTGGGACTTAGAGTCGACGAGCAGTACTTC.

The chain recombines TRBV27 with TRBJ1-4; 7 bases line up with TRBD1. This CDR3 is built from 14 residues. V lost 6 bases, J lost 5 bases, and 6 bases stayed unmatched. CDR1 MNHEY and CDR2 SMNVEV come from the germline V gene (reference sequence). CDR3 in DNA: TGTGCCAGCAGACGGACAGGTGCCAATGAAAAACTGTTTTTT. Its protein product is CASRRTGANEKLFF. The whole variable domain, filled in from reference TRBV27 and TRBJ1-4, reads EAQVTQNPRYLITVTGKKLTVTCSQNMNHEYMSWYRQDPGLGLRQIYYSMNVEVTDKGDVPEGYKVSRKEKRNFPLILESPSPNQTSLYFCASRRTGANEKLFFGSGTQLSVL.

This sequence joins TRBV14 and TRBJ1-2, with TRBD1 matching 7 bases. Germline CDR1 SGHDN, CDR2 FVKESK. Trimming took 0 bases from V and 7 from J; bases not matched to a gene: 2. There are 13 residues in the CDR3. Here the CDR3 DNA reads TGTGCCAGCAGCCAAGAAAGACAGGGTGGCTACACCTTC. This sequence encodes CASSQERQGGYTF.

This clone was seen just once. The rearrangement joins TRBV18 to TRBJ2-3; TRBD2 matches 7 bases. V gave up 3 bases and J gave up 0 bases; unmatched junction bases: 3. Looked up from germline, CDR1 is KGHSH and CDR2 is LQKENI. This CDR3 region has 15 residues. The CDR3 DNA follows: TGTGCCAGCTCACCGCGGGGGACTAGCACAGATACGCAGTATTTT. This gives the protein CASSPRGTSTDTQYF.

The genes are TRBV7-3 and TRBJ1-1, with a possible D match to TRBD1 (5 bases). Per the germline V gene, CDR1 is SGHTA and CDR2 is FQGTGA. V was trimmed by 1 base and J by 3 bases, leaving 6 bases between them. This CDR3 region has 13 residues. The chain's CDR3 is CASSLSRDTEAFF. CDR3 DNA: TGTGCCAGCAGCTTAAGCAGGGACACTGAAGCTTTCTTT. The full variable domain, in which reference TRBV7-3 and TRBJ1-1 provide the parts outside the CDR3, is GAGVSQTPSNKVTEKGKYVELRCDPISGHTALYWYRQSLGQGPEFLIYFQGTGAADDSGLPNDRFFAVRPEGSVSTLKIQRTERGDSAVYLCASSLSRDTEAFFGQGTRLTVV.

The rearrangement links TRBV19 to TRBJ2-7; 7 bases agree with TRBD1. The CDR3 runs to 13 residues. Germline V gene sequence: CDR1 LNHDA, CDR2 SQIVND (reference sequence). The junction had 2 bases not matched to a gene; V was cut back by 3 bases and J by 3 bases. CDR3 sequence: CASSMNRGYEQYF. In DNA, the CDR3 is TGTGCCAGTAGTATGAACAGGGGCTACGAGCAGTACTTC.

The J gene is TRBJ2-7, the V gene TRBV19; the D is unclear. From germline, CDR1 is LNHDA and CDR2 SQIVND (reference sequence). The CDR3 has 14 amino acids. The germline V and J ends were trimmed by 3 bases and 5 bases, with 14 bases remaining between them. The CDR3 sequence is CASSIQDRIHEQYF. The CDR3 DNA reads TGTGCCAGTAGTATTCAGGATCGGATCCACGAGCAGTACTTC.

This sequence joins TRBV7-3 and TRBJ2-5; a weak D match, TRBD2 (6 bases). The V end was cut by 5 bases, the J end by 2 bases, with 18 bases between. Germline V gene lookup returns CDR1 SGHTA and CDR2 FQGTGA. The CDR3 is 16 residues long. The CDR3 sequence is CASSPEGGLAQETQYF. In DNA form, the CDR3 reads TGTGCCAGCAGCCCCGAAGGCGGCCTAGCGCAAGAGACCCAGTACTTC.

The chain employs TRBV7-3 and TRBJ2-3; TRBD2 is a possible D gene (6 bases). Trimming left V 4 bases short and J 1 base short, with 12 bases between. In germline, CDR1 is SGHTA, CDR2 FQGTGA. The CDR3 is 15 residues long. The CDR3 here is CASSSRRAGTDTQYF. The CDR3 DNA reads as TGTGCCAGCAGCTCGCGGAGGGCGGGCACAGATACGCAGTATTTT.

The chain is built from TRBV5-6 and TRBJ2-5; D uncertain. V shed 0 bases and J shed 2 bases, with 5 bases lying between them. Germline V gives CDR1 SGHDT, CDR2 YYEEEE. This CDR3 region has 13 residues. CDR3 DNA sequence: TGTGCCAGCAGCTTGGACTTACAAGAGACCCAGTACTTC. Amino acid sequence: CASSLDLQETQYF.

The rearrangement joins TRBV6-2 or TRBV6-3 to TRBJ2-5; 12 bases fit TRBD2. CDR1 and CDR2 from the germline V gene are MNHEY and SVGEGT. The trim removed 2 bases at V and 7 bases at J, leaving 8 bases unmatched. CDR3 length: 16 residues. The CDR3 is CASSYLAGGPTGTQYF. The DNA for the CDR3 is TGTGCCAGCAGTTACCTAGCGGGGGGGCCCACGGGGACCCAGTACTTC.

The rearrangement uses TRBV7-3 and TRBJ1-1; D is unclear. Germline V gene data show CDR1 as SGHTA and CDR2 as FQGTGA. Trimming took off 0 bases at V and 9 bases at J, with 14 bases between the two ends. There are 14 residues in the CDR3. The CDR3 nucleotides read TGTGCCAGCAGCTTAACGATAACGGACTCCAAAGCTTTCTTT. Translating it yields CASSLTITDSKAFF. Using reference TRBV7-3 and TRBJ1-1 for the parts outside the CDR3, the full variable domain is GAGVSQTPSNKVTEKGKYVELRCDPISGHTALYWYRQSLGQGPEFLIYFQGTGAADDSGLPNDRFFAVRPEGSVSTLKIQRTERGDSAVYLCASSLTITDSKAFFGQGTRLTVV.

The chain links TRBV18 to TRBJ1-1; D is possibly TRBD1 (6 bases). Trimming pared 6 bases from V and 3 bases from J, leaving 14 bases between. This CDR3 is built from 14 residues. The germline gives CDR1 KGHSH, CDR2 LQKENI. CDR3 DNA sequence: TGTGCCAGCTCCCAGAGGACAGTGGACACTGAAGCTTTCTTT. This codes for CASSQRTVDTEAFF.

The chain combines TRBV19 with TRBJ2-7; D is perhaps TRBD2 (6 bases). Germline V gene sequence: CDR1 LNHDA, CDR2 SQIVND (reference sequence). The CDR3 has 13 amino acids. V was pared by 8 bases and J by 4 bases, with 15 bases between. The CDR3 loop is CASAGLGGYEQYF. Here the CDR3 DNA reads TGTGCCAGTGCCGGGTTGGGGGGTTACGAGCAGTACTTC.

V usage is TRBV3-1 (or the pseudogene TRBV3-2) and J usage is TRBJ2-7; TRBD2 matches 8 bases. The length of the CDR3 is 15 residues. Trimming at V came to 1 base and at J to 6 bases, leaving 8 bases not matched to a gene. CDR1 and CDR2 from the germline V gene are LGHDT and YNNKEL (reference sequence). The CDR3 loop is CASSQGLSGVGEQYF. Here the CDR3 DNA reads TGTGCCAGCAGCCAAGGCCTTAGCGGGGTGGGCGAGCAGTACTTC.

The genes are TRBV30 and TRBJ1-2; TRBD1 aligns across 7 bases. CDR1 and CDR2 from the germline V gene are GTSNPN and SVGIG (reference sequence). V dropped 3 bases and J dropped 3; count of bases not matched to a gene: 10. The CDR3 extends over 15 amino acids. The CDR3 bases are TGTGCCTGGAGCTCGCCGGAGCAGGGGGACTATGGCTACACCTTC. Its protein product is CAWSSPEQGDYGYTF.

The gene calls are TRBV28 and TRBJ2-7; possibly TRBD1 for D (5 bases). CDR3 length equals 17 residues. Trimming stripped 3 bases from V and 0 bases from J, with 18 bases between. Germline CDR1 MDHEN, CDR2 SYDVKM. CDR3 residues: CASSFKWLWGLSYEQYF. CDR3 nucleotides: TGTGCCAGCAGTTTTAAATGGTTGTGGGGCCTCTCCTACGAGCAGTACTTC.

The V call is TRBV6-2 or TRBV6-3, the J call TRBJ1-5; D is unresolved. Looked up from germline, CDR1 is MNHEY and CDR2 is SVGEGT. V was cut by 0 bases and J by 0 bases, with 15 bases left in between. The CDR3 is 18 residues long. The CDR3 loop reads CASSYSWELRASNQPQHF. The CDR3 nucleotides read TGTGCCAGCAGTTACTCCTGGGAGCTCCGGGCTAGCAATCAGCCCCAGCATTTT.

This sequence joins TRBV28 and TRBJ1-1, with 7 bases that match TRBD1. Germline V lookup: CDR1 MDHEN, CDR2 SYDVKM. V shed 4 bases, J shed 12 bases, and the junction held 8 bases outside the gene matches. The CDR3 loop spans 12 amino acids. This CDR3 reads CASSSRTGLTFF. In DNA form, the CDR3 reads TGTGCCAGCAGTTCCAGGACAGGCCTAACTTTCTTT. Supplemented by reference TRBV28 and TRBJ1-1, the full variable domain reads DVKVTQSSRYLVKRTGEKVFLECVQDMDHENMFWYRQDPGLGLRLIYFSYDVKMKEKGDIPEGYSVSREKKERFSLILESASTNQTSMYLCASSSRTGLTFFGQGTRLTVV.

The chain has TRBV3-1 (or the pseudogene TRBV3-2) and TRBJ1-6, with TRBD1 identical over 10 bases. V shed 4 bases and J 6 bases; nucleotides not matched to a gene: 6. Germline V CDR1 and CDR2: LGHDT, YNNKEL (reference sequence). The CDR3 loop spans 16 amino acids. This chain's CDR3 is CASSPRDRGANSPLHF. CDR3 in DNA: TGTGCCAGCAGCCCGCGGGACAGGGGAGCTAATTCACCCCTCCACTTT.

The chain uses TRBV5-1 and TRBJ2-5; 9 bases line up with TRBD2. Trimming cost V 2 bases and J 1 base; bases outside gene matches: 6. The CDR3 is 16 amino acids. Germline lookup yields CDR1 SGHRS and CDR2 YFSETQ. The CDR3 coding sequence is TGCGCCAGCAGCTTCGCAGCTAGCGGGATCCAAGAGACCCAGTACTTC. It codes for CASSFAASGIQETQYF.

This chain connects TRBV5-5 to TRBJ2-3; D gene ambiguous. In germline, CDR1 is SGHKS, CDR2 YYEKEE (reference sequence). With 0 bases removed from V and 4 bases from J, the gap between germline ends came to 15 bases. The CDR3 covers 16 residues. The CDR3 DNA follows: TGTGCCAGCAGCTTGGAAATTTCCCGGTCCGCAGATACGCAGTATTTT. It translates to CASSLEISRSADTQYF. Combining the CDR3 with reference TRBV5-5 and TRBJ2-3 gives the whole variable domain DAGVTQSPTHLIKTRGQQVTLRCSPISGHKSVSWYQQVLGQGPQFIFQYYEKEERGRGNFPDRFSARQFPNYSSELNVNALLLGDSALYLCASSLEISRSADTQYFGPGTRLTVL.

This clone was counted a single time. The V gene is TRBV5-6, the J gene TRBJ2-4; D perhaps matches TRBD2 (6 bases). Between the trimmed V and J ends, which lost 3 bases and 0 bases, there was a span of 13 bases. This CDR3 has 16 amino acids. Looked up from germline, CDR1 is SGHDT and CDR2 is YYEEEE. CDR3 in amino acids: CASSSEVREAKNIQYF. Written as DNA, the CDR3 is TGTGCCAGCAGCTCCGAGGTGCGGGAAGCCAAAAACATTCAGTACTTC.

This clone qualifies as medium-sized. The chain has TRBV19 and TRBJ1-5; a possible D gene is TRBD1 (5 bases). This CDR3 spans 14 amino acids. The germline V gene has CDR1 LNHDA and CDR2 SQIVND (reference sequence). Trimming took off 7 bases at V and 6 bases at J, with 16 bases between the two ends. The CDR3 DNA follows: TGTGCCAGTACCCTAAGGAGGGGTAGTCAGCCCCAGCATTTT. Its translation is CASTLRRGSQPQHF.

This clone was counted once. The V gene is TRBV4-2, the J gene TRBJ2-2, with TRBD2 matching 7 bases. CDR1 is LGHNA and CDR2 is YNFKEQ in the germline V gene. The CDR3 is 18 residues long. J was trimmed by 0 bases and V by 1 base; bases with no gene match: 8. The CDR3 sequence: CASSQGEGGPPNTGELFF. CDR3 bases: TGTGCCAGCAGCCAAGGGGAGGGAGGCCCTCCGAACACCGGGGAGCTGTTTTTT.

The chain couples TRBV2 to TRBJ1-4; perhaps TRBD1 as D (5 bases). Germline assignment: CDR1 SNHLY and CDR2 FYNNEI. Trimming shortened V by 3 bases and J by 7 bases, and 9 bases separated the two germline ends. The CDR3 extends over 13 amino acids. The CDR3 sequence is CASSDLGGEKLFF. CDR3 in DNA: TGTGCCAGCAGTGATTTGGGGGGTGAAAAACTGTTTTTT.

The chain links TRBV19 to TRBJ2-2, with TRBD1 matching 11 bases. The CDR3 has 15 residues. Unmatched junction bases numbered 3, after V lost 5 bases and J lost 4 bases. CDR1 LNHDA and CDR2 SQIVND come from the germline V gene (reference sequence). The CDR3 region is CASSSGQGGTGELFF. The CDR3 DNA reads TGTGCCAGTAGTTCGGGACAGGGGGGCACCGGGGAGCTGTTTTTT.

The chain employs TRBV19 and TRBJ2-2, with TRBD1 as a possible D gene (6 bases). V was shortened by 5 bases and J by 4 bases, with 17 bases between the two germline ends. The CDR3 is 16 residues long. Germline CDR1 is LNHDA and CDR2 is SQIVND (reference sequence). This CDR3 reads CASSLTGVGATGELFF. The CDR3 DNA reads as TGTGCCAGTAGTCTCACCGGGGTGGGGGCCACCGGGGAGCTGTTTTTT.